This T cell receptor beta chain was identified during a study of blood T cell repertoires in COVID-19. Sequencing was performed with immunoSEQ multiplex PCR; in TCRdb, only in-frame clones are kept and a portion is missing. The profile shows 200,000 or so clones, about 85% of them singletons. Trimming removed 4 bases from V and 7 bases from J, with 22 bases in between. The CDR3 runs to 16 residues. Germline lookup yields CDR1 SGHVS and CDR2 FQNEAQ. This sequence joins TRBV7-8 and TRBJ1-2; the D gene is possibly TRBD1 (6 bases). The sequencing sample was made of peripheral blood. The source is a man aged 45 to 65 who had recovered from COVID-19. CDR3 sequence (DNA): TGTGCCAGCAGCTCGACATGGGTCGGGGGGCGGCCTGGCTACACCTTC. It codes for CASSSTWVGGRPGYTF.